These 20 T cell receptor beta chains were sequenced from one sample in a study of blood T cell repertoires in COVID-19. Produced via immunoSEQ multiplex PCR; TCRdb's table is partial and in-frame only. Among about 97,000 clones, approximately 80% were seen once, and the ten largest hold 9.8%. The sample comprised peripheral blood. The receptors originated from a man in his fifties or sixties with active or convalescent COVID-19.

The chain couples TRBV9 to TRBJ2-3; TRBD1 agrees at 9 bases. V trimming: 4 bases; J trimming: 2 bases; junction bases outside the gene matches: 5. Germline values: CDR1 SGDLS, CDR2 YYNGEE. The CDR3 loop spans 15 amino acids. In DNA form, the CDR3 reads TGTGCCAGCAGCTCGCGACAGGGGGTCACAGATACGCAGTATTTT. As protein: CASSSRQGVTDTQYF.

The chain couples TRBV6-6 to TRBJ2-1; 11 positions match TRBD2. Trimming at V came to 5 bases and at J to 1 base, leaving 7 bases not matched to a gene. The CDR3 is made up of 17 amino acids. In germline, CDR1 is MNHNY, CDR2 SVGAGI (reference sequence). CDR3 amino acids: CASSPGTSGGSYNEQFF. The DNA for the CDR3 is TGTGCCAGCAGTCCCGGGACTAGCGGAGGTTCCTACAATGAGCAGTTCTTC.

The CDR3 coding sequence is TGTGCCAGCACTCGGGCAGGGGGCAATTACGAGCAGTACGTC. Translation gives CASTRAGGNYEQYV. The V and J genes are TRBV7-9 and TRBJ2-7; 8 bases fit TRBD1. The CDR3 runs to 14 residues. V was clipped by 7 bases and J by 4 bases; unmatched bases: 9. Germline V gene data show CDR1 as SEHNR and CDR2 as FQNEAQ (reference sequence).

The gene calls are TRBV4-2 and TRBJ1-4; D possibly corresponds to TRBD1 (6 bases). CDR1 and CDR2 from the germline V gene are LGHNA and YNFKEQ. Trimming left V 0 bases short and J 5 bases short, with 10 bases between. The CDR3 has 15 residues. The CDR3 DNA reads as TGTGCCAGCAGCCAAGAGGACGGACAGAATGAAAAACTGTTTTTT. Protein: CASSQEDGQNEKLFF.

This clone was counted only a few times. The V gene is TRBV18, the J gene TRBJ2-3, with D possibly being TRBD2 (6 bases). V was trimmed by 3 bases and J by 1 base, leaving 17 bases between them. This CDR3 has 17 residues. Germline V gene lookup returns CDR1 KGHSH and CDR2 LQKENI. The CDR3, as DNA: TGTGCCAGCTCACCTGACCTTAGCGGAGTCCGCACAGATACGCAGTATTTT. This encodes CASSPDLSGVRTDTQYF.

V and J are TRBV27 and TRBJ1-2; the match to TRBD1 covers 12 bases. V gave up 7 bases and J gave up 3 bases; unmatched junction bases: 9. CDR3 length equals 16 residues. Germline CDR1 and CDR2: MNHEY and SMNVEV (reference sequence). CDR3 DNA sequence: TGTGCCAGCAAGGGACAGGGGGCAGACCTTGACTATGGCTACACCTTC. Translation: CASKGQGADLDYGYTF.

The chain carries TRBV28 and TRBJ2-7; TRBD1 agrees at 9 bases. CDR1 MDHEN and CDR2 SYDVKM come from the germline V gene. Losses at the gene ends were 1 base for V and 6 bases for J; bases not matched to a gene: 4. CDR3 length: 14 amino acids. CDR3 nucleotides: TGTGCCAGCAGTTTATTACACAGGGGGCGCGAGCAGTACTTC. Its translation is CASSLLHRGREQYF.

This clone was picked up one time. This sequence joins TRBV3-1 (or the pseudogene TRBV3-2) and TRBJ2-5, with a weak D call TRBD1 (5 bases). This CDR3 has 16 amino acids. CDR1 is LGHDT, CDR2 YNNKEL, per germline (reference sequence). V was cut by 0 bases and J by 4 bases, with 15 bases left in between. CDR3 in amino acids: CASSQDLTDPIETQYF. The CDR3 DNA reads TGTGCCAGCAGCCAAGATCTGACAGACCCCATAGAGACCCAGTACTTC.

The V call is TRBV28, the J call TRBJ1-5, with 7 bases identical to TRBD1. The ends lost 3 bases at V and 2 bases at J; junction bases unmatched: 7. Germline CDR1 and CDR2: MDHEN and SYDVKM. The CDR3 length is 16 residues. The CDR3 DNA follows: TGTGCCAGCAGTTTGTCGGCCAGGGGGGGCAATCAGCCCCAGCATTTT. It codes for CASSLSARGGNQPQHF.

This clone has more than one count but fewer than ten. V gene TRBV30 combines with J gene TRBJ2-3; no clear D. The CDR3 spans 12 residues. CDR1 is GTSNPN and CDR2 is SVGIG in the germline V gene (reference sequence). V gave up 2 bases and J gave up 4 bases, with 7 bases separating them. The CDR3 bases are TGTGCCTGGAGTAAGAGTGCAGATACGCAGTATTTT. Its protein product is CAWSKSADTQYF.

This clone was counted once. The rearrangement links TRBV18 to TRBJ1-5; TRBD1 aligns across 7 bases. Per germline, CDR1 KGHSH and CDR2 LQKENI. Unmatched junction bases numbered 3, after V lost 0 bases and J lost 7 bases. The CDR3 has 14 residues. The CDR3 reads CASSPPGGMQPQHF. The CDR3 DNA reads TGTGCCAGCTCACCACCAGGGGGCATGCAGCCCCAGCATTTT. Using reference TRBV18 and TRBJ1-5 for the parts outside the CDR3, the full variable domain is NAGVMQNPRHLVRRRGQEARLRCSPMKGHSHVYWYRQLPEEGLKFMVYLQKENIIDESGMPKERFSAEFPKEGPSILRIQQVVRGDSAAYFCASSPPGGMQPQHFGDGTRLSIL.

The rearrangement uses TRBV5-5 and TRBJ1-1; D is uncertain. The CDR3 contains 14 residues. Deletions cut 4 bases from V and 0 bases from J, with 10 bases between. Germline V CDR1 and CDR2: SGHKS, YYEKEE (reference sequence). The CDR3 protein is CASSGRELNTEAFF. Written as DNA, the CDR3 is TGTGCCAGCAGCGGCCGGGAGCTGAACACTGAAGCTTTCTTT.

V and J are TRBV7-9 and TRBJ2-3; 9 nucleotides agree with TRBD2. This CDR3 is built from 15 residues. The V and J ends lost 2 bases and 5 bases, in that order; junction bases with no gene match: 5. The V gene's germline CDR1 is SEHNR and CDR2 FQNEAQ (reference sequence). The CDR3 is CASSLSGRMVDTQYF. CDR3 nucleotides: TGTGCCAGCAGCTTAAGCGGGAGGATGGTAGATACGCAGTATTTT.

A single count supports this clone. The gene calls are TRBV4-1 and TRBJ2-2; tentatively, D is TRBD1 (5 bases). Trimming removed 0 bases at V and 6 bases at J, with 14 bases between. Per germline, CDR1 MGHRA and CDR2 YSYEKL. The CDR3 runs to 16 residues. CDR3 nucleotide sequence: TGCGCCAGCAGCCAAGATAAGGGGCTGGACCCCGGGGAGCTGTTTTTT. Its translation is CASSQDKGLDPGELFF.

This clone was picked up one time. The chain joins TRBV4-1 to TRBJ1-5, with no clear D. Between the trimmed V and J ends, which lost 2 bases and 1 base, there was a span of 18 bases. This CDR3 is built from 18 residues. Germline V lookup: CDR1 MGHRA, CDR2 YSYEKL. The DNA for the CDR3 is TGCGCCAGCAGCCAACCTCGAGGCACCCCTTTAAGCAATCAGCCCCAGCATTTT. Its translation is CASSQPRGTPLSNQPQHF.

The rearrangement joins TRBV3-1 (or the pseudogene TRBV3-2) to TRBJ1-6; 7 bases agree with TRBD1. The trim removed 4 bases at V and 7 bases at J, leaving 7 bases unmatched. The germline CDR1 and CDR2 sequences are LGHDT and YNNKEL (reference sequence). There are 15 residues in the CDR3. CDR3: CASSPRGTANSPLHF. The CDR3 bases are TGTGCCAGCAGCCCACGTGGGACAGCGAATTCACCCCTCCACTTT.

J is TRBJ2-5 and V is TRBV9; 11 positions match TRBD1. Looked up from germline, CDR1 is SGDLS and CDR2 is YYNGEE. The ends lost 2 bases at V and 4 bases at J; junction bases unmatched: 1. CDR3 length equals 14 residues. The CDR3 region is CASSVGQGGETQYF. The CDR3 DNA reads TGTGCCAGCAGCGTGGGACAGGGGGGAGAGACCCAGTACTTC.

The chain combines TRBV6-1 with TRBJ1-1, with D tentatively TRBD1 (6 bases). Germline lookup yields CDR1 MNHNS and CDR2 SASEGT. The CDR3 is 14 amino acids. The germline V and J ends were trimmed by 2 bases and 0 bases, with 7 bases remaining between them. Here the CDR3 DNA reads TGTGCCAGCAGTGAAACAGGGCTGAACACTGAAGCTTTCTTT. Its protein is CASSETGLNTEAFF.

This chain connects TRBV28 to TRBJ1-1, with no clear D. The germline V and J ends were trimmed by 5 bases and 6 bases, with 4 bases remaining between them. CDR3 size: 10 residues. Germline V gives CDR1 MDHEN, CDR2 SYDVKM. In DNA, the CDR3 is TGTGCCAGCAGTGGCTCTGAAGCTTTCTTT. It specifies CASSGSEAFF.

The V and J genes are TRBV9 and TRBJ1-2; possibly TRBD1 for D (6 bases). CDR1 is SGDLS, CDR2 YYNGEE, per germline. Trimming cost V 4 bases and J 8 bases, with 21 bases left between them. This CDR3 has 15 residues. The chain's CDR3 is CASSSRTRGTEGYTF. The CDR3 nucleotides read TGTGCCAGCAGCTCTAGAACCAGGGGAACTGAAGGCTACACCTTC.